Following are 10 T cell receptor beta chains from one sample sequenced in a study of T cell responses to AZD1222 COVID-19 vaccine. Clones were read by immunoSEQ multiplex PCR, and TCRdb kept only the in-frame ones, dropping some. The sample includes tens of thousands of clones, 75% to 90% seen only once; the top ten take 9.3%. The material was peripheral blood, obtained 28 days after the second AZD1222 dose. The receptors stem from an adult who received the AZD1222 COVID-19 vaccine.

The V gene is TRBV29-1, the J gene TRBJ1-1; 7 bases agree with TRBD1. The CDR3 consists of 16 residues. The germline CDR1 and CDR2 sequences are SQVTM and ANQGSEA. Trimming cost V 5 bases and J 4 bases; bases outside gene matches: 16. Here the CDR3 reads CSVPMTGNGWSTEAFF. Here the CDR3 DNA reads TGCAGCGTTCCCATGACAGGGAATGGCTGGAGCACTGAAGCTTTCTTT.

J is TRBJ1-2 and V is TRBV5-1; 7 bases agree with TRBD1. Germline V gene data show CDR1 as SGHRS and CDR2 as YFSETQ. V lost 4 bases and J lost 7; bases outside the gene matches: 7. The CDR3 consists of 13 residues. CDR3 in DNA: TGCGCCAGCAGCCCTGACAGGGAGGTTGGCTACACCTTC. Encoded protein: CASSPDREVGYTF.

This clone was seen a handful of times. This chain joins TRBV11-2 and TRBJ1-5, with 8 nucleotides matching TRBD1. The CDR3 sequence is 15 residues long. The V gene end was trimmed by 6 bases and the J gene end by 6 bases; junction bases not matched to a gene: 10. The germline CDR1 and CDR2 sequences are SGHAT and FQNNGV. The CDR3 DNA reads as TGTGCCAGCAGTCCGGACAGGGACGTCGGTCAGCCCCAGCATTTT. It yields the protein CASSPDRDVGQPQHF.

The V gene is TRBV5-1, the J gene TRBJ2-1; 11 positions agree with TRBD2. Germline trimming cut 4 bases from V and 9 bases from J; bases unmatched to any gene: 3. The CDR3 is 13 amino acids. Germline V gene sequence: CDR1 SGHRS, CDR2 YFSETQ. CDR3: CASSIGTSGEQFF. The CDR3 nucleotides are TGCGCCAGCAGCATAGGGACTAGCGGTGAGCAGTTCTTC.

This rearrangement joins TRBV12-3 or TRBV12-4 to TRBJ1-2; D gene uncertain. The CDR3 sequence is 13 residues long. Trimming pared 4 bases from V and 5 bases from J, leaving 11 bases between. The CDR3 here is CASSSDTTYGYTF. In nucleotides, the CDR3 is TGTGCCAGCAGTTCAGACACTACTTATGGCTACACCTTC.

The CDR3 here is CASSPSGQGNTGELFF. The CDR3, as DNA: TGTGCCAGCTCACCCTCCGGACAGGGGAACACCGGGGAGCTGTTTTTT. The rearrangement uses TRBV18 and TRBJ2-2; 8 bases agree with TRBD1. The V and J ends lost 3 bases and 1 base, in that order; junction bases with no gene match: 4. Germline CDR1 KGHSH, CDR2 LQKENI. The CDR3 length is 16 residues. The variable domain in full, with the rest retrieved from reference TRBV18 and TRBJ2-2, is NAGVMQNPRHLVRRRGQEARLRCSPMKGHSHVYWYRQLPEEGLKFMVYLQKENIIDESGMPKERFSAEFPKEGPSILRIQQVVRGDSAAYFCASSPSGQGNTGELFFGEGSRLTVL.

The chain has TRBV4-3 and TRBJ2-7; 7 bases align to TRBD2. The V gene's germline CDR1 is LGHNA and CDR2 YSLEER. The CDR3 has 15 amino acids. V shed 0 bases and J 3 bases; nucleotides not matched to a gene: 5. The CDR3 DNA reads as TGCGCCAGCAGCCAAGATTTGGGGGGGTTCTACGAGCAGTACTTC. It translates to CASSQDLGGFYEQYF.

The chain is built from TRBV27 and TRBJ1-4; 10 positions match TRBD1. Per the germline V gene, CDR1 is MNHEY and CDR2 is SMNVEV (reference sequence). This CDR3 comprises 15 residues. V trimming: 3 bases; J trimming: 4 bases; junction bases outside the gene matches: 2. CDR3 sequence: CASSLGQGINEKLFF. CDR3 DNA: TGTGCCAGCAGTTTGGGACAGGGGATTAATGAAAAACTGTTTTTT.

The rearrangement links TRBV9 to TRBJ2-3, with 7 bases aligning to TRBD2. CDR1 and CDR2 (germline): SGDLS, YYNGEE. The CDR3 sequence is 16 residues long. The ends lost 4 bases at V and 0 bases at J; junction bases unmatched: 8. The CDR3 DNA reads as TGTGCCAGCAGCTTCAGGGCGGGAGCTAGCACAGATACGCAGTATTTT. Its translation: CASSFRAGASTDTQYF.

This clone was detected only once. The V gene is TRBV2, the J gene TRBJ1-2; maybe TRBD1 (6 bases). Trimming removed 7 bases at V and 6 bases at J, with 15 bases between. Germline assignment: CDR1 SNHLY and CDR2 FYNNEI. This CDR3 comprises 13 residues. The CDR3 loop reads CASTGGGRHGYTF. The CDR3 DNA follows: TGTGCCAGCACCGGGGGGGGGCGGCATGGCTACACCTTC.